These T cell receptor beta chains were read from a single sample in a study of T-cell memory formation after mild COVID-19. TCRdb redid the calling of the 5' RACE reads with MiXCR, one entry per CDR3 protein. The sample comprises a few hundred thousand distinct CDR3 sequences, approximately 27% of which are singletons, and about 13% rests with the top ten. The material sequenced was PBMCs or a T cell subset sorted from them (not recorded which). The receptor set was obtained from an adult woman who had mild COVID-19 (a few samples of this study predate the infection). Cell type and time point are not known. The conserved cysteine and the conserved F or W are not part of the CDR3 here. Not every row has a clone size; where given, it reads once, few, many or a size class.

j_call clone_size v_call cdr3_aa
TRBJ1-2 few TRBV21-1 ASSKRRSLGYT
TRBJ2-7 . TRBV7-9 ASSSDRGRWEQY
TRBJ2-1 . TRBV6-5 ASSYIGDEQF
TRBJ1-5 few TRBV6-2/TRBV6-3 ASSLGAGNQPQH
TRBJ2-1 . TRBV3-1 ASRRAGGPYNEQF
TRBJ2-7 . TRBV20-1 SAYRNEQY
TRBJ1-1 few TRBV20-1 SAQDRGLEAF
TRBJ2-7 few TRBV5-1 ASRPSSPPYEQY
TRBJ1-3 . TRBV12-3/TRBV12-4 ASSFAASPIY
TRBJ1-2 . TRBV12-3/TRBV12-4 ASSLVPGPNYGYT
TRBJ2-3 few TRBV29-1 SVRTSGGSTDTQY
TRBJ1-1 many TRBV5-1 ASSWSGGQTEAF
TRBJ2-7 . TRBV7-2 ASSPGQGRRYEQY
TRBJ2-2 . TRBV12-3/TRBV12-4 ASSFRSSGRVVTGELF
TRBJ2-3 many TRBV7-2 ASSLAVGGGTDTQY
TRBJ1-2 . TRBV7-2 ASSLSRGRINGYT
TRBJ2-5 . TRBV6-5 ASRSPGGSEETQY
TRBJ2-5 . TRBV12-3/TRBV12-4 ASLKAETQY
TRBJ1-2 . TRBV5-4 ASSSDRVGGYT
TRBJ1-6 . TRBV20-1 SARDLVEIYNSPLH
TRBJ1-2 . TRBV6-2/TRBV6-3 ASSLDRANYGYT
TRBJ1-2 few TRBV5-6 ASRVLSGGYT
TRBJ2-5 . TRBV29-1 SFMWDSKETQY
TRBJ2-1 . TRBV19 ASSTRDRDWRF
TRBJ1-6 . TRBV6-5 ASSYSSDSPLH
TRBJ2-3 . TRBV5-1 ASRLPRDISTDTQY
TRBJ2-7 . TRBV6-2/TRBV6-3 ASRASGTGTYEQY
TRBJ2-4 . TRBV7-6 ASSPAVGAKNIQY